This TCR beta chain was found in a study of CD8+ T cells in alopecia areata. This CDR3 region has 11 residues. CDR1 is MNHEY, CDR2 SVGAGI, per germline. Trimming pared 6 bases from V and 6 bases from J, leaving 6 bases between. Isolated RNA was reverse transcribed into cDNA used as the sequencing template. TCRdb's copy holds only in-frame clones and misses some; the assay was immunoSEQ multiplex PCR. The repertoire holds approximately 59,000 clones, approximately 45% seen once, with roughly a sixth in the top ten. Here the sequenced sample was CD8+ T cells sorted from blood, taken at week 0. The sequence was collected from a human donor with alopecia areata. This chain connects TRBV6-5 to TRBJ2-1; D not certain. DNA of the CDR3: TGTGCCAGCAGCACCAGCAATGAGCAGTTCTTC. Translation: CASSTSNEQFF.